This T cell receptor beta chain emerged from a study of blood T cell repertoires in COVID-19. As for the study in general: The United States, Italy and Spain provided the acute and convalescent COVID-19 samples. Sources were T cells, B-cell-depleted T cells, or PBMCs; the material itself was cDNA or gDNA.

As handled by the study authors: Amplified reference gene primers provided the basis for estimating nucleated cell counts. Assay: immunoSEQ multiplex PCR; the TCRdb copy retains only in-frame clones and omits some. The V and J calls and clone size were taken over from that table, and D and trimming were inferred from the DNA. The sample contains 7,500 to 9,500 clones, roughly 90% of which appear only once. The germline gives CDR1 SGHAT, CDR2 FQNNGV. Trimming stripped 0 bases from V and 8 bases from J, with 11 bases between. The CDR3 length is 14 residues. The chain employs TRBV11-2 and TRBJ1-3; D gene uncertain. Sequencing input: peripheral blood. The source of this sequence is a man aged 55-75 years with acute or convalescent COVID-19. In nucleotides, the CDR3 is TGTGCCAGCAGCTTAGAACGGGTGTCGGACACCATATATTTT. Translating it yields CASSLERVSDTIYF. Using reference TRBV11-2 and TRBJ1-3 for the parts outside the CDR3, the full variable domain is EAGVAQSPRYKIIEKRQSVAFWCNPISGHATLYWYQQILGQGPKLLIQFQNNGVVDDSQLPKDRFSAERLKGVDSTLKIQPAKLEDSAVYLCASSLERVSDTIYFGEGSWLTVV.